This T cell receptor (beta chain) was obtained from a study of T-cell memory formation after mild COVID-19. Study-wide points: Clones that shrank (day 15 to 85) were balanced CD4/CD8, whereas later expanders leaned CD4+.

The length of the CDR3 is 13 residues. V gave up 3 bases and J gave up 0 bases, with 6 bases separating them. The V gene's germline CDR1 is SGHTA and CDR2 FQGTGA. As regards this clonotype: What it binds is not known.

TCRdb used MiXCR to reprocess the 5' RACE reads, holding one entry per CDR3 protein. This table holds 200,000 or so distinct CDR3 sequences, about a sixth found once. Sequencing input: PBMCs or a T cell subset sorted from them (not recorded which). The TCR was taken from an adult woman who had mild COVID-19 (a few samples of this study predate the infection). Cell type and time point are not known. V is TRBV7-3 and J is TRBJ2-7, with D unresolved. For the CDR3, the DNA is TGTGCCAGCAGCTTCGGGCCCTCCTACGAGCAGTACTTC. Amino acid sequence: CASSFGPSYEQYF.